This entry lists 10 T cell receptor beta chains sequenced from one sample in a study of shared clonotypes between healthy human individuals (dated by TCRdb to about 2020). The library relied on the immunoSEQ multiplex PCR assay. The clones in this table, taken by TCRdb from immuneACCESS, are in-frame only. Not every clone is retained; where verified, under half of the shortfall comes from an unresolved V gene, and the cause of the rest is unknown. The sample includes approximately 720,000 clones, with roughly nine tenths observed a single time. The ten largest account for 24% of the sample. CD8 naive samples were obtained by positive selection for CCR7 among CD45RO-negative cells, yielding a CD45RA+CCR7+ population from which TemRA cells were excluded. The sequenced sample was naive CD8+ T cells sorted from blood. Interpreted using the paper, the cell subset or site label stands for: CD45RA+CCR7+. The receptors derive from a man aged 25-45 years in good health.

The chain is built from TRBV9 and TRBJ2-1, with 9 bases fitting TRBD2. Germline V gene lookup returns CDR1 SGDLS and CDR2 YYNGEE. J was trimmed by 9 bases and V by 0 bases; bases with no gene match: 13. The CDR3 is 17 residues long. The CDR3 loop is CASSVGIAGVGGGEQFF. In DNA form, the CDR3 reads TGTGCCAGCAGCGTAGGGATAGCGGGAGTGGGGGGGGGTGAGCAGTTCTTC.

The chain is built from TRBV7-9 and TRBJ1-4; TRBD1 agrees at 7 bases. V lost 4 bases and J lost 8; bases outside the gene matches: 10. CDR3 size: 15 residues. Germline V gene sequence: CDR1 SEHNR, CDR2 FQNEAQ (reference sequence). The CDR3 DNA is TGTGCCAGCAGCTCCAGGGGGGGAGGGTTGGAAAAACTGTTTTTT. Amino acid sequence: CASSSRGGGLEKLFF.

The chain employs TRBV27 and TRBJ1-5, with D unresolved. This CDR3 has 13 residues. V dropped 5 bases and J dropped 1 base, with 6 bases sitting between them. Germline V gene sequence: CDR1 MNHEY, CDR2 SMNVEV (reference sequence). CDR3 residues: CASSRTSNQPQHF. CDR3 nucleotide sequence: TGTGCCAGCAGTAGGACCAGCAATCAGCCCCAGCATTTT.

This clone appeared once. The V call is TRBV6-4, the J call TRBJ2-1; D is unresolved. Germline CDR1 is MRHNA and CDR2 is SNTAGT. The CDR3 is 12 residues long. Trimming took off 2 bases at V and 4 bases at J, with 3 bases between the two ends. DNA of the CDR3: TGTGCCAGCAGTGACAGTTACAATGAGCAGTTCTTC. Protein product: CASSDSYNEQFF.

The J gene is TRBJ2-1, the V gene TRBV10-2; D not certain. The CDR3 is 11 residues long. The V gene's germline CDR1 is WSHSY and CDR2 SAAADI. V lost 2 bases and J 13 bases, leaving 9 bases between the germline ends. The CDR3 loop is CASSEMSVQFF. In DNA form, the CDR3 reads TGCGCCAGCAGTGAGATGAGCGTTCAGTTCTTC.

The rearrangement links TRBV9 to TRBJ2-7; tentatively, D is TRBD1 (6 bases). The CDR3 loop spans 15 amino acids. Trimming stripped 2 bases from V and 4 bases from J, with 16 bases between. Germline CDR1 reads SGDLS; CDR2 reads YYNGEE. In DNA form, the CDR3 reads TGTGCCAGCAGCGTTGAGGGGGATTTACTTTACGAGCAGTACTTC. Translating gives CASSVEGDLLYEQYF.

V gene TRBV10-1 combines with J gene TRBJ2-1; 9 positions match TRBD1. This CDR3 is 14 amino acids long. With 7 bases clipped from V and 7 bases from J, the junction kept 8 bases outside the gene matches. The germline CDR1 and CDR2 sequences are WNHNN and SYGVQD (reference sequence). CDR3 DNA sequence: TGCGCCAGCAATCCGGACAGGGGCGGGAATGAGCAGTTCTTC. Its translation is CASNPDRGGNEQFF.

The rearrangement joins TRBV7-9 to TRBJ2-3; D tentatively fits TRBD1 or TRBD2 (5 bases each). CDR1 is SEHNR and CDR2 is FQNEAQ in the germline V gene (reference sequence). This CDR3 is built from 16 residues. The ends were cut back, 3 bases at V and 1 base at J, with 14 bases in the middle. The CDR3 DNA follows: TGTGCCAGCAGCTTCCCTTTAATGGGACGCACAGATACGCAGTATTTT. Encoded protein: CASSFPLMGRTDTQYF.

The chain uses TRBV27 and TRBJ2-7; 8 bases agree with TRBD1. Germline V gives CDR1 MNHEY, CDR2 SMNVEV (reference sequence). The J segment lost 0 bases and the V segment lost 0 bases, leaving 10 bases of the junction unmatched. The CDR3 consists of 18 residues. For the CDR3, the DNA is TGTGCCAGCAGTTTATCCGGCCCAGGACAGGGATACTCCTACGAGCAGTACTTC. Its protein is CASSLSGPGQGYSYEQYF.

V and J are TRBV29-1 and TRBJ2-7; possibly TRBD1 for D (5 bases). Germline V CDR1 and CDR2: SQVTM, ANQGSEA. The V end lost 4 bases, the J end lost 5 bases, and 15 bases lay between the germline ends. The CDR3 has 13 amino acids. CDR3 coding DNA: TGCAGCGTTGTTTTTCAGGGTAGCAACGAGCAGTACTTC. Translated: CSVVFQGSNEQYF.